This entry lists 30 T cell receptor beta chains sequenced from one sample in a study of blood T cell repertoires in COVID-19. The repertoire was sequenced with immunoSEQ multiplex PCR; TCRdb's copy has only in-frame clones and lacks some. The table has about 200,000 clones, about 82% seen once. Sequenced: PBMCs or T cells enriched from blood (not recorded which). These receptor sequences come from a man aged 40-49 years with acute COVID-19.

The chain combines TRBV28 with TRBJ2-7; possible D gene TRBD1, 5 bases. This CDR3 contains 13 residues. The V end lost 6 bases, the J end lost 2 bases, and 11 bases lay between the germline ends. CDR1 and CDR2 (germline): MDHEN, SYDVKM. In nucleotides, the CDR3 is TGTGCCAGCAGAGGGGCTGGCACCTACGAGCAGTACTTC. It encodes CASRGAGTYEQYF.

This clone was picked up one time. This chain connects TRBV2 to TRBJ1-2; D might be TRBD1 (5 bases). Trimming took off 7 bases at V and 4 bases at J, with 10 bases between the two ends. Germline CDR1 SNHLY, CDR2 FYNNEI. CDR3 length: 12 residues. The CDR3 region is CASTPTAYGYTF. In DNA form, the CDR3 reads TGTGCCAGCACGCCGACAGCCTATGGCTACACCTTC. Variable domain in full (rest from reference TRBV2 and TRBJ1-2): EPEVTQTPSHQVTQMGQEVILRCVPISNHLYFYWYRQILGQKVEFLVSFYNNEISEKSEIFDDQFSVERPDGSNFTLKIRSTKLEDSAMYFCASTPTAYGYTFGSGTRLTVV.

CDR3 nucleotides: TGTGCCAGCAGGACAGCCAATTCACCCCTCCACTTT. Amino acid sequence: CASRTANSPLHF. This chain uses TRBV12-3 or TRBV12-4 with TRBJ1-6; D perhaps matches TRBD1 (5 bases). The CDR3 extends over 12 amino acids. V lost 6 bases to trimming and J lost 7 bases, with 7 bases between them.

This clone has just one count. This sequence joins TRBV28 and TRBJ2-7, with TRBD2 matching 9 bases. V dropped 5 bases and J dropped 2; count of bases not matched to a gene: 4. Germline CDR1 MDHEN, CDR2 SYDVKM. The CDR3 has 14 amino acids. CDR3 residues: CASSNSGRAYEQYF. CDR3 nucleotide sequence: TGTGCCAGCAGTAATAGCGGGAGAGCCTACGAGCAGTACTTC.

This clone was seen only once. The V call is TRBV30, the J call TRBJ2-1; tentative D call: TRBD1 (6 bases). The CDR3 is 14 residues long. V dropped 2 bases and J dropped 2 bases, with 10 bases sitting between them. Germline loops: CDR1 GTSNPN, CDR2 SVGIG (reference sequence). For the CDR3, the DNA is TGTGCCTGGAGTTTAAAGGGGGCCTACAATGAGCAGTTCTTC. Protein: CAWSLKGAYNEQFF.

The gene calls are TRBV29-1 and TRBJ1-5; 7 positions match TRBD1. The junction had 15 bases not matched to a gene; V was cut back by 5 bases and J by 5 bases. This CDR3 spans 16 amino acids. Germline CDR1 SQVTM, CDR2 ANQGSEA. The CDR3, as DNA: TGCAGCGTTCAACAGGGGACTCCCGGTGGAGATCAGCCCCAGCATTTT. This gives the protein CSVQQGTPGGDQPQHF.

This clone was picked up one time. This chain uses TRBV11-1 with TRBJ2-7, with D maybe TRBD2 (5 bases). This CDR3 region has 15 residues. The germline CDR1 and CDR2 sequences are SGHAT and FQDESV (reference sequence). Between the trimmed V and J ends, which lost 11 bases and 1 base, there was a span of 21 bases. DNA of the CDR3: TGTGCCTCACGCCCCGTTGGTCGGGGTTCCTACGAGCAGTACTTC. Protein product: CASRPVGRGSYEQYF. Looking up the rest from reference TRBV11-1 and TRBJ2-7 gives the full variable domain: EAEVAQSPRYKITEKSQAVAFWCDPISGHATLYWYRQILGQGPELLVQFQDESVVDDSQLPKDRFSAERLKGVDSTLKIQPAELGDSAMYLCASRPVGRGSYEQYFGPGTRLTVT.

This CDR3 is CASSVDGEETQYF. Written as DNA, the CDR3 is TGTGCCAGCAGCGTGGACGGGGAAGAGACCCAGTACTTC. The J gene is TRBJ2-5, the V gene TRBV5-6; D possibly corresponds to TRBD2 (5 bases). V gave up 4 bases and J gave up 3 bases, with 10 bases separating them. CDR3 length: 13 residues. CDR1 and CDR2 (germline): SGHDT, YYEEEE.

The V gene is TRBV28, the J gene TRBJ2-2; possible D gene TRBD2, 6 bases. The CDR3 consists of 15 residues. Trimming pared 6 bases from V and 1 base from J, leaving 12 bases between. Germline V CDR1 and CDR2: MDHEN, SYDVKM. The CDR3: CASSLAGMNTGELFF. The CDR3 nucleotides are TGTGCCAGCAGCCTCGCGGGAATGAACACCGGGGAGCTGTTTTTT.

The gene calls are TRBV4-3 and TRBJ1-2, with 8 positions matching TRBD1. Germline CDR1 LGHNA, CDR2 YSLEER. The CDR3 extends over 13 amino acids. The junction had 6 bases not matched to a gene; V was cut back by 4 bases and J by 8 bases. Here the CDR3 reads CASSPDRVRGYTF. CDR3 nucleotides: TGCGCCAGCAGCCCGGACAGGGTACGGGGCTACACCTTC.

The chain uses TRBV28 and TRBJ2-6; the match to TRBD1 covers 7 bases. The germline gives CDR1 MDHEN, CDR2 SYDVKM. V lost 8 bases and J lost 2; bases outside the gene matches: 12. CDR3 size: 17 residues. The CDR3, as DNA: TGTGCCAGCGCCGGGACAGCCTCCACCCCTGGGGCCAACGTCCTGACTTTC. This translates into CASAGTASTPGANVLTF.

V usage is TRBV7-9 and J usage is TRBJ1-1; no clear D. The germline V gene has CDR1 SEHNR and CDR2 FQNEAQ (reference sequence). V was cut by 5 bases and J by 3 bases, with 7 bases left in between. This CDR3 has 12 residues. The CDR3 bases are TGTGCCAGCAGCCCCTCCGACACTGAAGCTTTCTTT. Translation gives CASSPSDTEAFF. The full variable domain, completed using reference TRBV7-9 and TRBJ1-1, is DTGVSQNPRHKITKRGQNVTFRCDPISEHNRLYWYRQTLGQGPEFLTYFQNEAQLEKSRLLSDRFSAERPKGSFSTLEIQRTEQGDSAMYLCASSPSDTEAFFGQGTRLTVV.

This clone occurred a few times. The chain employs TRBV5-1 and TRBJ2-3, with TRBD2 identical over 10 bases. CDR1 is SGHRS and CDR2 is YFSETQ in the germline V gene. J lost 2 bases, V lost 3 bases, and 9 bases had no gene match. The CDR3 loop spans 17 amino acids. The chain's CDR3 is CASSWTGLAEYTDTQYF. In nucleotides, the CDR3 is TGCGCCAGCAGCTGGACAGGACTAGCGGAGTACACAGATACGCAGTATTTT.

V is TRBV6-2 or TRBV6-3 and J is TRBJ1-5, with TRBD1 identical over 9 bases. V was clipped by 4 bases and J by 7 bases; unmatched bases: 8. Looked up from germline, CDR1 is MNHEY and CDR2 is SVGEGT. The CDR3 extends over 15 amino acids. The CDR3 loop reads CASSWDREERQPQHF. As DNA, the CDR3 is TGTGCCAGCAGTTGGGACAGGGAGGAACGGCAGCCCCAGCATTTT.

The chain combines TRBV12-3 or TRBV12-4 with TRBJ1-4; 8 nucleotides match TRBD1. The CDR3 totals 13 residues. V shed 11 bases, J shed 8 bases, and the junction held 10 bases outside the gene matches. In nucleotides, the CDR3 is TGTGCCGACCAGGGGGCGGTTAAGGAAAAACTGTTTTTT. Translation: CADQGAVKEKLFF.

The count of this clone is one. The chain employs TRBV5-1 and TRBJ1-2, with a weak D call TRBD1 (5 bases). CDR3 size: 13 residues. The germline V gene encodes CDR1 SGHRS and CDR2 YFSETQ. The V end was cut by 7 bases, the J end by 0 bases, with 10 bases between. The CDR3 region is CASGPGTNYGYTF. For the CDR3, the DNA is TGCGCCAGCGGGCCAGGGACTAACTATGGCTACACCTTC.

CDR3 coding DNA: TGTGCCAGCAGCCTACCGCGTGAGACCCAGTACTTC. Translation gives CASSLPRETQYF. The rearrangement joins TRBV5-4 to TRBJ2-5; D is unresolved. Germline CDR1 is SGHNT and CDR2 is YYREEE (reference sequence). The V end lost 4 bases, the J end lost 5 bases, and 9 bases lay between the germline ends. The length of the CDR3 is 12 residues.

The chain has TRBV2 and TRBJ2-4, with D maybe TRBD2 (5 bases). The CDR3 sequence is 15 residues long. Trimming pared 6 bases from V and 0 bases from J, leaving 12 bases between. Germline values: CDR1 SNHLY, CDR2 FYNNEI. The CDR3 protein is CASRREGLAKNIQYF. CDR3 bases: TGTGCCAGCAGGAGGGAAGGCCTAGCCAAAAACATTCAGTACTTC.

The V gene is TRBV25-1, the J gene TRBJ2-7; D is perhaps TRBD1 (6 bases). CDR3 length: 15 amino acids. From germline, CDR1 is MGHDK and CDR2 SYGVNS. The V gene lost 6 bases and the J gene lost 2 bases, with 17 bases spanning the gap. Here the CDR3 reads CASSHIGTLTYEQYF. CDR3 in DNA: TGTGCCAGCAGCCATATCGGGACATTGACCTACGAGCAGTACTTC.

V is TRBV5-6 and J is TRBJ2-6; D is uncertain. The CDR3 covers 16 residues. CDR1 and CDR2 (germline): SGHDT, YYEEEE. Trimming pared 4 bases from V and 1 base from J, leaving 12 bases between. The CDR3, as DNA: TGTGCCAGCAGCCGCGCCGATTATTCTGGGGCCAACGTCCTGACTTTC. Protein product: CASSRADYSGANVLTF.

The genes are TRBV6-5 and TRBJ1-3; TRBD1 is a possible D gene (6 bases). The CDR3 extends over 14 amino acids. The V gene's germline CDR1 is MNHEY and CDR2 SVGAGI. The V end was cut by 8 bases, the J end by 8 bases, with 19 bases between. The CDR3 is CASGRKQGWDTIYF. CDR3 in DNA: TGTGCCAGCGGGAGAAAACAGGGCTGGGACACCATATATTTT.

A single count supports this clone. V usage is TRBV15 and J usage is TRBJ2-3, with TRBD2 matching over 9 bases. V lost 0 bases, J lost 9 bases, and 7 bases stayed unmatched. Per germline, CDR1 LNHNV and CDR2 YYDKDF (reference sequence). The CDR3 spans 15 residues. CDR3 sequence: CATSRDPSGMGTQYF. In DNA, the CDR3 is TGTGCCACCAGCAGAGATCCTAGCGGGATGGGCACGCAGTATTTT. Together with reference TRBV15 and TRBJ2-3, the CDR3 gives the full variable domain: DAMVIQNPRYQVTQFGKPVTLSCSQTLNHNVMYWYQQKSSQAPKLLFHYYDKDFNNEADTPDNFQSRRPNTSFCFLDIRSPGLGDTAMYLCATSRDPSGMGTQYFGPGTRLTVL.

The CDR3 spells CASRLENTEAFF. In nucleotides, the CDR3 is TGTGCCAGCAGACTAGAGAACACTGAAGCTTTCTTT. This rearrangement joins TRBV11-3 to TRBJ1-1; D unresolved. Trimming shortened V by 6 bases and J by 1 base, and 6 bases separated the two germline ends. The CDR3 extends over 12 amino acids. CDR1 is SGHNT, CDR2 YENEEA, per germline.

This sequence joins TRBV27 and TRBJ2-5, with no clear D. V dropped 5 bases and J dropped 7 bases, with 8 bases sitting between them. CDR1 is MNHEY, CDR2 SMNVEV, per germline (reference sequence). This CDR3 contains 11 residues. The CDR3, as DNA: TGTGCCAGCAGTCCCGTTCGGACCCAGTACTTC. Protein product: CASSPVRTQYF.

This clone was detected a few times. V usage is TRBV7-3 and J usage is TRBJ2-3, with D perhaps TRBD2 (6 bases). The CDR3 length is 16 residues. V lost 2 bases and J lost 1, with 13 bases in between. Germline CDR1 reads SGHTA; CDR2 reads FQGTGA. The CDR3 is CASSLSLRGRTDTQYF. CDR3 DNA: TGTGCCAGCAGCTTATCACTGCGGGGTCGCACAGATACGCAGTATTTT.

This clone was counted a few times. The chain employs TRBV5-4 and TRBJ2-7, with 9 bases lining up with TRBD1. CDR3 length equals 14 residues. Germline trimming cut 4 bases from V and 5 bases from J; bases unmatched to any gene: 7. Germline assignment: CDR1 SGHNT and CDR2 YYREEE (reference sequence). CDR3: CASSTGQGIDEQYF. The DNA for the CDR3 is TGTGCCAGCAGCACCGGACAGGGGATAGACGAGCAGTACTTC.

V and J are TRBV5-1 and TRBJ2-7, with 9 bases identical to TRBD1. The germline CDR1 and CDR2 sequences are SGHRS and YFSETQ. The CDR3 is made up of 14 amino acids. After removal of 5 bases from V and 1 base from J, the junction contained 4 bases not matched to a gene. The chain's CDR3 is CASRGGTGSYEQYF. The CDR3 bases are TGCGCCAGCAGAGGGGGGACAGGGTCCTACGAGCAGTACTTC.

The V gene is TRBV3-1 (or the pseudogene TRBV3-2), the J gene TRBJ1-5, with 8 bases aligning to TRBD1. Germline assignment: CDR1 LGHDT and CDR2 YNNKEL (reference sequence). The CDR3 covers 14 residues. The ends lost 5 bases at V and 9 bases at J; junction bases unmatched: 9. The CDR3 DNA sequence: TGTGCCAGCAGCTCCCGGACAGGGATCGGGCCCCAGCATTTT. It codes for CASSSRTGIGPQHF.

This chain uses TRBV28 with TRBJ1-5; D is ambiguous. The CDR3 sequence is 13 residues long. Germline values: CDR1 MDHEN, CDR2 SYDVKM. V was trimmed by 8 bases and J by 3 bases, leaving 11 bases between them. The chain's CDR3 is CASRGPINQPQHF. DNA for the CDR3: TGTGCCAGCCGTGGGCCGATCAATCAGCCCCAGCATTTT. The full variable domain, completed using reference TRBV28 and TRBJ1-5, is DVKVTQSSRYLVKRTGEKVFLECVQDMDHENMFWYRQDPGLGLRLIYFSYDVKMKEKGDIPEGYSVSREKKERFSLILESASTNQTSMYLCASRGPINQPQHFGDGTRLSIL.

The rearrangement links TRBV21-1 to TRBJ2-7; the table calls TRBD1, which could not be checked here. TRBV21-1 is shown as a pseudogene. This CDR3 comprises 14 residues. Here the CDR3 DNA reads TGTGCCAGCAGCCGCCGGGACAGGGAGTACGAGCAGTACTTC. This codes for CASSRRDREYEQYF.